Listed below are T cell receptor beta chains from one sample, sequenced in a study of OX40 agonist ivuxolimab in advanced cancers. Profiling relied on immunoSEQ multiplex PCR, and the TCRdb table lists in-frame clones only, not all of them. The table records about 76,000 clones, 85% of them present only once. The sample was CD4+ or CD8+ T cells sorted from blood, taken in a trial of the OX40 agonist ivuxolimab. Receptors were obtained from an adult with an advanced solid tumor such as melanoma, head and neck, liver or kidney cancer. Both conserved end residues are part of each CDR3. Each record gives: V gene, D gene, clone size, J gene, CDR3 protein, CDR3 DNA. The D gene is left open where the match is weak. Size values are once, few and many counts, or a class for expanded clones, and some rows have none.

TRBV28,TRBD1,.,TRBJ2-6,CASSLTGSGANVLTF,TGTGCCAGCAGTTTGACAGGGTCTGGGGCCAACGTCCTGACTTTC
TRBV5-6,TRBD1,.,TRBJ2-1,CASTSWGTGYNEQFF,TGTGCCAGCACCTCGTGGGGGACAGGGTACAATGAGCAGTTCTTC
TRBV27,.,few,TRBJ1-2,CASSSAGRSGYTF,TGTGCCAGCAGTTCCGCAGGGCGTTCCGGCTACACCTTC
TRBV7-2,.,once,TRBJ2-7,CASSLEPSNYEQYF,TGTGCCAGCAGCTTAGAACCATCTAACTACGAGCAGTACTTC
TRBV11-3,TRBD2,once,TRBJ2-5,CASSPRASGSRGETQYF,TGTGCCAGCAGCCCAAGGGCTAGCGGGTCCCGAGGGGAGACCCAGTACTTC
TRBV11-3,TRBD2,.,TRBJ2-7,CASSSPSGRESSYEQYF,TGTGCCAGCAGCTCCCCTAGCGGGAGGGAAAGCTCCTACGAGCAGTACTTC
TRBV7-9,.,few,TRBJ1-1,CASSSDYLRGEGLTEAFF,TGTGCCAGCAGCTCCGACTACCTACGGGGCGAGGGGCTCACTGAAGCTTTCTTT
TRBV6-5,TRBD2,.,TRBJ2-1,CASRPSGGLYNEQFF,TGTGCCAGCAGGCCTAGCGGGGGCCTATACAATGAGCAGTTCTTC
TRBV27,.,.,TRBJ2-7,CAGASRDTCSYEQYF,TGTGCCGGGGCCAGCCGGGACACATGCTCCTACGAGCAGTACTTC
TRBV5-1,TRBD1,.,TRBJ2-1,CASSLEGRGNYNEQFF,TGCGCCAGCAGCTTGGAAGGCAGGGGGAACTACAATGAGCAGTTCTTC
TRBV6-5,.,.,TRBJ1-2,CASSAGGGYTF,TGTGCCAGCTCCGCAGGCGGAGGCTACACCTTC
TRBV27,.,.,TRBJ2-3,CASSLQLGRDTQYF,TGTGCCAGCAGTTTACAATTAGGGCGAGATACGCAGTATTTT
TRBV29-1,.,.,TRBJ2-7,CSVGAGSYEQYF,TGCAGCGTTGGGGCCGGCTCCTACGAGCAGTACTTC
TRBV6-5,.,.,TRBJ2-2,CASRDRRELFF,TGTGCCAGCCGGGACCGACGGGAGCTGTTTTTT
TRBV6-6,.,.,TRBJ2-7,CASTLWTVSSYEQYF,TGTGCCAGCACGCTCTGGACGGTGAGCTCCTACGAGCAGTACTTC
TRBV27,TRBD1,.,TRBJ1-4,CASSGRTGYNEKLFF,TGTGCCAGCAGTGGCCGGACAGGGTATAATGAAAAACTGTTTTTT
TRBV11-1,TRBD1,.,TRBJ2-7,CASSLRDSYYEQYF,TGTGCCAGCAGCTTACGGGACAGTTACTACGAGCAGTACTTC
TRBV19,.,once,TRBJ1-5,CASSLPGKGYSNQPQHF,TGTGCCAGTAGTCTCCCGGGCAAGGGTTATAGCAATCAGCCCCAGCATTTT
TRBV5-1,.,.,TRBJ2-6,CASSPGRGGANVLTF,TGCGCCAGCAGCCCGGGACGAGGTGGGGCCAACGTCCTGACTTTC
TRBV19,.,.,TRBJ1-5,CASSISGDQPQHF,TGTGCCAGTAGTATCTCAGGGGATCAGCCCCAGCATTTT
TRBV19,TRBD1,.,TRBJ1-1,CASWDRVNTEAFF,TGTGCCAGCTGGGACAGGGTGAACACTGAAGCTTTCTTT
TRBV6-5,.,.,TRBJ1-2,CASNSGNGYTF,TGTGCCAGCAATAGTGGGAATGGCTACACCTTC
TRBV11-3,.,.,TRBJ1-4,CASSSRSSSNEKLFF,TGTGCCAGCAGCTCGCGTTCTTCCTCTAATGAAAAACTGTTTTTT
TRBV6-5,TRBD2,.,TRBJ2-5,CASRLASGSEETQYF,TGTGCCAGCAGGCTCGCCAGCGGGAGCGAAGAGACCCAGTACTTC
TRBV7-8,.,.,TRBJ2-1,CASSPPLRFGNNEQFF,TGTGCCAGCAGCCCGCCCTTACGATTTGGAAACAATGAGCAGTTCTTC
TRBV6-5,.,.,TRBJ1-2,CASRRDQEVGYTF,TGTGCCAGCAGGCGAGACCAGGAGGTCGGCTACACCTTC
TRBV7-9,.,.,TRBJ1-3,CASSSAGVGGNTIYF,TGTGCCAGCAGTTCCGCCGGGGTAGGGGGAAACACCATATATTTT
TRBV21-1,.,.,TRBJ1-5,CASSKALRDYQPQHF,TGTGCCAGCAGCAAAGCGCTGAGGGACTATCAGCCCCAGCATTTT
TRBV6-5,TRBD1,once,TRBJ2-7,CASVLGQGYEQYF,TGTGCCAGCGTATTGGGACAGGGCTACGAGCAGTACTTC
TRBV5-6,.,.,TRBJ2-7,CASSFRPVPSYEQYF,TGTGCCAGCAGTTTTAGACCGGTCCCTTCCTACGAGCAGTACTTC
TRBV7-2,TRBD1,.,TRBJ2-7,CASSRGQDKTYEQYF,TGTGCCAGCAGCAGGGGACAGGACAAAACCTACGAGCAGTACTTC
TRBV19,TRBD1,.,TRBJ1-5,CASSIEQGVYNQPQHF,TGTGCCAGTAGTATAGAACAGGGGGTGTACAATCAGCCCCAGCATTTT
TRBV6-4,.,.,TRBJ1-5,CASSGRPNQPQHF,TGTGCCAGCAGTGGTAGGCCCAATCAGCCCCAGCATTTT
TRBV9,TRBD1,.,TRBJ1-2,CASSVPGQGGRDDGYTF,TGTGCCAGCAGCGTTCCGGGACAGGGGGGAAGAGATGACGGCTACACCTTC
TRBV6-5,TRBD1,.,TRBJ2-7,CASSRDRGPSYEQYF,TGTGCCAGCAGTCGGGACAGGGGGCCCTCCTACGAGCAGTACTTC
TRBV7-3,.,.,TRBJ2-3,CASIPGVVPRGDTQYF,TGTGCCAGCATACCGGGGGTGGTCCCCCGGGGAGATACGCAGTATTTT
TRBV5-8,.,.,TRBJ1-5,CASSLWEYSNQPQHF,TGTGCCAGCAGCCTTTGGGAATATAGCAATCAGCCCCAGCATTTT
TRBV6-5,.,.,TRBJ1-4,CASSLAGWTYEKLFF,TGTGCCAGCTCGTTGGCGGGTTGGACCTATGAAAAACTGTTTTTT
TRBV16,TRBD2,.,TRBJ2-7,CASSPPRSSGIHSYEQYF,TGTGCCAGCAGCCCCCCTAGGTCTAGCGGGATTCATTCCTACGAGCAGTACTTC
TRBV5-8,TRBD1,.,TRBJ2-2,CASSYLQFGRGPGELFF,TGTGCCAGCAGCTACCTTCAGTTTGGCAGGGGGCCCGGGGAGCTGTTTTTT
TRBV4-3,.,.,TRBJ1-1,CASSQGATAKEAFF,TGCGCCAGCAGCCAAGGCGCAACAGCTAAAGAAGCTTTCTTT
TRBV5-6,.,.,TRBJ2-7,CASSFRPGSYEQYF,TGTGCCAGCAGCTTCAGGCCAGGGAGCTACGAGCAGTACTTC
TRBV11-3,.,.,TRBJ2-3,CASSLGAYTDTQYF,TGTGCCAGCAGCTTAGGTGCCTACACAGATACGCAGTATTTT
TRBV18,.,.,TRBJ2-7,CASSPPPGGAYEQYF,TGTGCCAGCTCACCTCCACCCGGCGGGGCCTACGAGCAGTACTTC
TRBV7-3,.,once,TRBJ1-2,CASSLVYSFYTF,TGTGCCAGCAGCTTAGTTTACAGTTTCTACACCTTC
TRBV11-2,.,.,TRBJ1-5,CASSLAPRGNQPQHF,TGTGCCAGCAGCTTAGCGCCCAGGGGCAATCAGCCCCAGCATTTT
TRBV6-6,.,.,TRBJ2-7,CASSYSPSRSSYEQYF,TGTGCCAGCAGTTACTCGCCCTCTAGGAGCTCCTACGAGCAGTACTTC
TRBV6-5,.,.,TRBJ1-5,CASSYMGNQPQHF,TGTGCCAGCAGTTATATGGGGAATCAGCCCCAGCATTTT
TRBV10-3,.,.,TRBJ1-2,CAISESDGYTF,TGTGCCATCAGTGAGTCGGATGGCTACACCTTC
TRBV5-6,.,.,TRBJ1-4,CASSLARGLGEKLFF,TGTGCCAGCAGCTTGGCGCGGGGGCTTGGGGAAAAACTGTTTTTT
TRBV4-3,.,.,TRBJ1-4,CASSQHQAGNEKLFF,TGCGCCAGCAGCCAACACCAGGCAGGGAATGAAAAACTGTTTTTT
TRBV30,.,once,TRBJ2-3,CAWTGPGTDTQYF,TGTGCCTGGACTGGACCCGGCACAGATACGCAGTATTTT
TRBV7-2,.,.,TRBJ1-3,CASSPSGNTIYF,TGTGCCAGCAGCCCCTCGGGAAACACCATATATTTT